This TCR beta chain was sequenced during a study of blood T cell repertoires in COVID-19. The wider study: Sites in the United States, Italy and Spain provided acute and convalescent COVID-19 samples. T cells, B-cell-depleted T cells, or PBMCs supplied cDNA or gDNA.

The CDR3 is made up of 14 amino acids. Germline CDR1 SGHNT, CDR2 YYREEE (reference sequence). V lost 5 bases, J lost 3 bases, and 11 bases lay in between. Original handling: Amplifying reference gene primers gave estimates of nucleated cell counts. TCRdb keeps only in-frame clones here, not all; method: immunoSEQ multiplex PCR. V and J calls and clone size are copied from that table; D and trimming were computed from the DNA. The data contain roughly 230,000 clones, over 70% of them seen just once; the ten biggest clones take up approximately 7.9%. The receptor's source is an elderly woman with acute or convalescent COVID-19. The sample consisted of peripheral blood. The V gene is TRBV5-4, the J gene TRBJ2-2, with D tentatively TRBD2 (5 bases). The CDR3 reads CASRRELYTGELFF. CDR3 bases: TGTGCCAGCAGGAGGGAACTTTACACCGGGGAGCTGTTTTTT.